This TCR beta chain emerged from a study of shared clonotypes between healthy human individuals. Study overall: There were three CD4 naive, three CD4 memory, two CD8 naive and one CD8 memory plates per donor. Study-wide results and limits: Sharing across a few donors was seen in roughly 5% of naive CD4 clonotypes. Clonotype sharing among donors likely depends on sequencing depth.

V was clipped by 1 base and J by 6 bases, with 3 bases between them. CDR1 is SGHAT, CDR2 FQNNGV, per germline. The CDR3 has 12 residues. This clone occurred once. What it binds is unknown. The sample has other DNA sequences that encode this CDR3 too. Naive CD8 cells lacked CD45RO and underwent positive selection for CCR7, leaving out terminally differentiated effector memory CD45RA+ cells. All donors were healthy HIV-negative adults lacking recent acute infections or vaccinations. This table comes from immunoSEQ multiplex PCR, and its TCRdb copy is limited to in-frame clones, with some not included. The profile shows about 2 million clones, roughly 95% of them singletons.

This sequence originates from a man aged 18 to 30 in good health. The gene calls are TRBV11-2 and TRBJ2-2; unclear D gene. The sample was naive CD8+ T cells sorted from blood. CDR3 in amino acids: CASSLAPGELFF. The CDR3 DNA reads as TGTGCCAGCAGCTTAGCCCCCGGGGAGCTGTTTTTT.